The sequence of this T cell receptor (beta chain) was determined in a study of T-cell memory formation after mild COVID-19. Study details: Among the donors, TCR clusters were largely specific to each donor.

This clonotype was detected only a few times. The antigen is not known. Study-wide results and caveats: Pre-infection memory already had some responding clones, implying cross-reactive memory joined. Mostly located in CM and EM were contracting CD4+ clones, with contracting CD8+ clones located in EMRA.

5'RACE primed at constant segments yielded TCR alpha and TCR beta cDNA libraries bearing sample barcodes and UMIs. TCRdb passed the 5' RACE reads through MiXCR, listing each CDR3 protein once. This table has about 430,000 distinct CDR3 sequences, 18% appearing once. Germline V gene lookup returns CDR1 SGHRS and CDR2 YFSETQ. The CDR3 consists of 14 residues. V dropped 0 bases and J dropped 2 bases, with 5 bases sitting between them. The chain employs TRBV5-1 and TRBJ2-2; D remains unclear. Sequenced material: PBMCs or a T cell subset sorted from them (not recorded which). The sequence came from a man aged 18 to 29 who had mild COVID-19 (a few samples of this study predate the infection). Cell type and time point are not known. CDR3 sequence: CASSLEYNTGELFF. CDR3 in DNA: TGCGCCAGCAGCTTGGAATATAACACCGGGGAGCTGTTTTTT.